The text below deals with one TCR beta chain. The target antigen is unknown. The sample originates from a study of T cells in Graves' hyperthyroidism and ophthalmopathy. Looking at the study overall: It was at initial diagnosis, before any treatment, that peripheral blood was collected.

Using RNA transcripts as the source, TCR beta CDR3 regions were amplified. A first-round RT-PCR of the TCR CDR3 used the HTBI primer set. TCRdb ran MiXCR on the multiplex PCR reads and lists one entry per CDR3 protein. The table lists 450,000 to 650,000 distinct CDR3 sequences, about 20% of them singletons, with less than 30% in the top ten. Study conclusions and caveats: Blood samples included most of the expanded thyroid clonotypes exceeding 0.001.

The CDR3 consists of 17 residues. V lost 0 bases, J lost 6 bases, and 9 bases stayed unmatched. Looked up from germline, CDR1 is SGDLS and CDR2 is YYNGEE. Patients were excluded because of uncontrolled infection, other autoimmune disease, pregnancy or lactation. Clinical symptoms, serum thyroxine, TRAb, thyroid ultrasound and orbital computed tomography informed diagnoses. The specimen was blood. This receptor was obtained from a man between 18 and 35 years old with Graves' hyperthyroidism. The gene calls are TRBV9 and TRBJ1-6; 7 positions agree with TRBD1. DNA of the CDR3: TGTGCCAGCAGCGTAGACGGGACAGAACTTTTTAATTCACCCCTCCACTTT. It translates to CASSVDGTELFNSPLHF.